A selection of T cell receptor beta chains follows, all from one sample in a study of CD8 T cells in ankylosing spondylitis. TCRdb passed the 5' RACE reads through MiXCR, listing each CDR3 protein once. The table shows some 200,000 distinct CDR3 sequences, with around 25% occurring only once. Input material: blood, either unsorted or a sorted T cell fraction (not recorded which). The receptors shown here come from a male donor with ankylosing spondylitis or in good health (not recorded which). CDR3s include the opening cysteine and the closing phenylalanine or tryptophan. The D gene is left open where the match is weak. Size tells how often a clone was seen (once, few, many) or the class of an expanded clone, and some rows leave it out.

clone_size j_call v_call d_call cdr3_aa cdr3_nt
- TRBJ1-1 TRBV5-1 - CASSSGSATEAFF TGCGCCAGCAGTTCCGGTTCCGCCACTGAAGCTTTCTTT
few TRBJ2-1 TRBV20-1 - CSARDLERVGNEQFF TGCAGTGCTAGAGATCTCGAGAGGGTGGGAAATGAGCAGTTCTTC
many TRBJ1-2 TRBV5-1 - CASSLQGSEGYTF TGCGCCAGCAGCCTACAGGGCTCTGAGGGCTACACCTTC
few TRBJ2-7 TRBV30 - CAWRAEHYEQYF TGTGCCTGGAGAGCGGAGCACTACGAGCAGTACTTC
- TRBJ2-1 TRBV20-1 TRBD2 CSATSGGRSEQFF TGCAGTGCAACTAGCGGGGGACGGAGTGAGCAGTTCTTC
many TRBJ2-2 TRBV7-2 TRBD2 CASSRVGLGNTGELFF TGTGCCAGCAGTAGGGTGGGACTAGGTAACACCGGGGAGCTGTTTTTT
- TRBJ2-1 TRBV5-1 TRBD1 CASSLGQGAGEQFF TGCGCCAGCAGCTTAGGACAGGGGGCTGGTGAGCAGTTCTTC
- TRBJ2-3 TRBV5-1 TRBD1 CASGADRATDTQYF TGCGCCAGCGGAGCGGACAGGGCCACAGATACGCAGTATTTT
- TRBJ2-1 TRBV4-2 TRBD2 CASSQAGLVHNEQFF TGTGCCAGCAGCCAGGCGGGACTAGTACACAATGAGCAGTTCTTC
many TRBJ1-1 TRBV3-1 - CASSQKKDSSEAFF TGTGCCAGCAGCCAGAAAAAAGATTCCAGTGAAGCTTTCTTT
few TRBJ2-1 TRBV11-2 TRBD2 CASSTNGRAEQFF TGTGCCAGCAGCACAAATGGGAGGGCTGAGCAGTTCTTC
many TRBJ2-4 TRBV20-1 TRBD2 CSAILSGRERTKNIQYF TGCAGTGCTATTCTGTCAGGGCGGGAGCGGACCAAAAACATTCAGTACTTC
- TRBJ2-1 TRBV7-3 - CASSSGTDNNEQFF TGTGCCAGCAGCTCCGGGACGGATAACAATGAGCAGTTCTTC
many TRBJ2-2 TRBV20-1 - CSASRGSSAGELFF TGCAGTGCTAGCCGGGGAAGTAGCGCCGGGGAGCTGTTTTTT
- TRBJ2-7 TRBV6-2/TRBV6-3 - CASRKSYEQYF TGTGCCAGCAGAAAGTCCTACGAGCAGTACTTC
- TRBJ2-5 TRBV6-1 - CASGTRRIQETQYF TGTGCCAGCGGTACCCGGCGGATTCAAGAGACCCAGTACTTC
few TRBJ2-1 TRBV5-1 - CASSLEGGYNEQFF TGCGCCAGCAGCTTGGAGGGCGGCTACAATGAGCAGTTCTTC
many TRBJ1-1 TRBV12-3/TRBV12-4 - CASSKATEAFF TGTGCCAGCAGTAAAGCAACTGAAGCTTTCTTT
many TRBJ2-7 TRBV11-1 TRBD2 CASGTSGPYEQYF TGTGCCAGCGGGACTAGCGGACCCTACGAGCAGTACTTC
many TRBJ2-1 TRBV5-1 - CASSLGGLSSYNEQFF TGCGCCAGCAGCTTGGGAGGACTTAGCTCCTACAATGAGCAGTTCTTC
few TRBJ2-5 TRBV29-1 - CSVGASGETQYF TGCAGCGTTGGGGCCAGTGGAGAGACCCAGTACTTC
many TRBJ2-5 TRBV5-1 TRBD2 CASSLSPSGSKETQYF TGCGCCAGCAGCTTATCGCCTAGCGGGAGCAAAGAGACCCAGTACTTC
many TRBJ1-2 TRBV5-5 - CASSTGTIDGYTF TGTGCCAGCAGCACCGGGACAATAGATGGCTACACCTTC
- TRBJ2-7 TRBV20-1 - CSARGRAYEQYF TGCAGTGCTAGGGGAAGAGCCTACGAGCAGTACTTC
many TRBJ2-2 TRBV12-3/TRBV12-4 TRBD1 CASTRDRNTGELFF TGTGCCAGCACCAGGGACAGGAACACCGGGGAGCTGTTTTTT
few TRBJ2-1 TRBV10-3 - CAISDPRSSEQFF TGTGCCATCAGTGACCCCCGTTCAAGCGAGCAGTTCTTC
- TRBJ1-5 TRBV20-1 - CSAGESDQPQHF TGCAGTGCCGGAGAGAGTGATCAGCCCCAGCATTTT
many TRBJ2-5 TRBV4-1 TRBD1 CASSQFPLIKTGWSPGETQYF TGCGCCAGCAGCCAATTCCCATTAATTAAGACAGGGTGGAGCCCCGGGGAGACCCAGTACTTC
- TRBJ2-1 TRBV14 - CASSQVAGIGRVF TGTGCCAGCAGCCAAGTTGCAGGGATTGGCAGGGTCTTC